This T cell receptor (beta chain) was captured by sequencing in a study of blood T cell repertoires in COVID-19. Study information: Spain, Italy and the United States supplied samples that represented acute and convalescent COVID-19. T cells, B-cell-depleted T cells, or PBMCs supplied cDNA or gDNA.

The V gene lost 5 bases and the J gene lost 4 bases, with 12 bases spanning the gap. The CDR3 extends over 14 amino acids. The germline CDR1 and CDR2 sequences are MNHEY and SMNVEV (reference sequence). Remarks on this clone: Within the sample, other DNA sequences also encode this same CDR3.

Original methodology: Quantification of nucleated cells was approximated via reference gene primer amplification. Using immunoSEQ multiplex PCR, the repertoire was profiled, and TCRdb retains in-frame clones only, with some absent. That table gives V, J and clone size, and the DNA gave D and trimming. The sample lists under 250,000 clones; more than 75% were seen once. Sequenced input: peripheral blood. This TCR derives from a woman in her fifties or sixties who had recovered from COVID-19. V is TRBV27 and J is TRBJ1-5, with D maybe TRBD1 (6 bases). CDR3 DNA sequence: TGTGCCAGCAGTCCACAGGGTCTTAATCAGCCCCAGCATTTT. Encoded protein: CASSPQGLNQPQHF.